This T cell receptor (beta chain) was identified during a study of cytomegalovirus exposure and HLA in healthy donors. In the study overall: It was reported in a later analysis that the 120 or so validation repertoires used the same platform as the roughly 640 first-cohort repertoires. Points from the study as a whole: Confirmation in vitro established that three CMV-associated chains were specific for CMV antigens. According to the study, some 160 TCR beta chains were cytomegalovirus-associated.

The germline gives CDR1 MNHNY, CDR2 SVGAGI (reference sequence). The CDR3 has 15 amino acids. After removal of 6 bases from V and 3 bases from J, the junction contained 9 bases not matched to a gene. The repertoire was sequenced with immunoSEQ multiplex PCR; TCRdb's copy has only in-frame clones and lacks some. Of approximately 260,000 clones detected, roughly 85% appear once; the ten largest clones hold approximately 1%. Comment on this clone: Its antigen is unknown.

The chain links TRBV6-6 to TRBJ2-7, with TRBD1 identical over 9 bases. Specimen: PBMCs. The sequence came from a woman under 30 in good health and CMV-seronegative. This chain's CDR3 is CASRKGGDRVYEQYF. As DNA, the CDR3 is TGTGCCAGCAGAAAGGGGGGGGACAGGGTCTACGAGCAGTACTTC.